This T cell receptor beta chain is from a study of blood T cell repertoires in COVID-19. Study at large: Spain, Italy and the United States supplied samples that represented acute and convalescent COVID-19. T cells, B-cell-depleted T cells, or PBMCs provided the cDNA or gDNA that served as material.

V was trimmed by 3 bases and J by 11 bases, leaving 15 bases between them. The germline V gene encodes CDR1 LGHNA and CDR2 YSLEER. CDR3 size: 13 residues. As handled by the study authors: Reference gene primer amplification yielded estimated nucleated cell counts. Profiling relied on immunoSEQ multiplex PCR, and the TCRdb table lists in-frame clones only, not all of them. That table furnishes V, J and clone size, whereas the DNA furnished D and trimming. In the table there are more than 35,000 clones, about nine tenths of which are singletons. V gene TRBV4-3 combines with J gene TRBJ2-3; a possible D gene is TRBD2 (7 bases). The sample was peripheral blood. This sequence was found in a human donor in a cohort sampled during active COVID-19. The CDR3 DNA reads as TGCGCCAGCAGCCAGGAGGGGGGGTTTAGGCAGTATTTT. Translated: CASSQEGGFRQYF.